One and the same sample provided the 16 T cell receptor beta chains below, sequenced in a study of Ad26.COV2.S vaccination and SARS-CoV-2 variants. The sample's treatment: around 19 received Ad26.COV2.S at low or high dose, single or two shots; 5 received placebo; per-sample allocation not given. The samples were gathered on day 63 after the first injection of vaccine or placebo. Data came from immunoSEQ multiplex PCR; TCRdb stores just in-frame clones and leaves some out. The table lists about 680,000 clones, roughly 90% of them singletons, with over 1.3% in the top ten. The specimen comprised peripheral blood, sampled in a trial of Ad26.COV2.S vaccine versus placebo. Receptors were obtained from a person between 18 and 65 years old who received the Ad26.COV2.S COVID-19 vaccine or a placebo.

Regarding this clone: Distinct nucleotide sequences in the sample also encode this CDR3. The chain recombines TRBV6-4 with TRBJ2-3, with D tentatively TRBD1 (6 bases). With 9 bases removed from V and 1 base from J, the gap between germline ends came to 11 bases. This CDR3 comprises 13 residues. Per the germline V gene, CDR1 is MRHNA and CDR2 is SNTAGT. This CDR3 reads CASRGGGTDTQYF. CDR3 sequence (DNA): TGTGCCAGTAGAGGGGGTGGCACAGATACGCAGTATTTT.

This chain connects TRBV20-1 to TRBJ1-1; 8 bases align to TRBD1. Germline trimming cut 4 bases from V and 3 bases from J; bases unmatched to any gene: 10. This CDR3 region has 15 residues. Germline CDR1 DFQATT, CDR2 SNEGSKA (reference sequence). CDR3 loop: CSATDRGRPYTEAFF. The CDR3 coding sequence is TGCAGTGCTACTGACAGGGGCCGCCCGTACACTGAAGCTTTCTTT.

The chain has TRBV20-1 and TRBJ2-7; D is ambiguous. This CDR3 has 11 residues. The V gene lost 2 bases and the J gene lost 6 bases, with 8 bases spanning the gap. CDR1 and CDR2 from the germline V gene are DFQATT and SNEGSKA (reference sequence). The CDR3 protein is CSARFGPEQYF. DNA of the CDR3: TGCAGTGCTAGATTCGGGCCCGAGCAGTACTTC.

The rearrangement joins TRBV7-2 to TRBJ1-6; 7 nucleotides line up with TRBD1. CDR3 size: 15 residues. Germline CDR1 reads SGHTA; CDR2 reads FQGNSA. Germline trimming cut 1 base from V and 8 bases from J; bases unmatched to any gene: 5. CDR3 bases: TGTGCCAGCAGCTTAGGGGACAGACCTCATTCACCCCTCCACTTT. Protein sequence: CASSLGDRPHSPLHF.

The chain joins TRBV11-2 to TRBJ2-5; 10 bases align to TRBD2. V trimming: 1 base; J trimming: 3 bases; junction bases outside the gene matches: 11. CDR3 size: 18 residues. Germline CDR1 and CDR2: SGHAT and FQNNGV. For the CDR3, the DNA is TGTGCCAGCAGCTTAGGCGCTAGCGGGAGTAGGGAGGAAGAGACCCAGTACTTC. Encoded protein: CASSLGASGSREEETQYF. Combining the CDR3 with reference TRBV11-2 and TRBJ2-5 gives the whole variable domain EAGVAQSPRYKIIEKRQSVAFWCNPISGHATLYWYQQILGQGPKLLIQFQNNGVVDDSQLPKDRFSAERLKGVDSTLKIQPAKLEDSAVYLCASSLGASGSREEETQYFGPGTRLLVL.

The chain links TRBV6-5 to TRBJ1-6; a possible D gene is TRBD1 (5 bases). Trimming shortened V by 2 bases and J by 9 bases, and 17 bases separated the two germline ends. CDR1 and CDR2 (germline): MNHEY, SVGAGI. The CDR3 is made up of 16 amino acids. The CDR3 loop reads CASSYPPGLGVSPLHF. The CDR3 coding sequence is TGTGCCAGCAGTTACCCTCCGGGACTAGGAGTTTCACCCCTCCACTTT.

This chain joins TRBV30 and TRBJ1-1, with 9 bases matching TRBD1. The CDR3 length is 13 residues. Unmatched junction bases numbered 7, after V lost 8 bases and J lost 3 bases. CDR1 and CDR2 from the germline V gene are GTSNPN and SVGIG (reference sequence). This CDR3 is CARHRGPDTEAFF. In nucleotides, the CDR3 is TGTGCCCGACACAGGGGGCCGGACACTGAAGCTTTCTTT.

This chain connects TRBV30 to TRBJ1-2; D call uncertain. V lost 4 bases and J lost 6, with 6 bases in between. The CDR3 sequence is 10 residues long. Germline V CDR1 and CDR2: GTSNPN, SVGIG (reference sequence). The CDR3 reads CAWKRNGYTF. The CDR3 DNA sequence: TGTGCCTGGAAGAGGAATGGCTACACCTTC. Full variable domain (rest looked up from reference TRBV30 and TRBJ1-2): SQTIHQWPATLVQPVGSPLSLECTVEGTSNPNLYWYRQAAGRGLQLLFYSVGIGQISSEVPQNLSASRPQDRQFILSSKKLLLSDSGFYLCAWKRNGYTFGSGTRLTVV.

CDR3 loop: CASSRGGGFSGNTIYF. In DNA form, the CDR3 reads TGTGCCAGCAGCCGAGGGGGTGGGTTCTCTGGAAACACCATATATTTT. This chain links TRBV7-8 with TRBJ1-3; the D gene is possibly TRBD1 (6 bases). The CDR3 consists of 16 residues. The germline V gene encodes CDR1 SGHVS and CDR2 FQNEAQ. The V end lost 5 bases, the J end lost 0 bases, and 14 bases lay between the germline ends.

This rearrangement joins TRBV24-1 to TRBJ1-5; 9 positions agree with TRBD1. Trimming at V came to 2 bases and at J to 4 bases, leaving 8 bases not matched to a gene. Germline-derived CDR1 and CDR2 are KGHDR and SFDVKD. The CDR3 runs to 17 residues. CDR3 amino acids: CATSDSRDRAINQPQHF. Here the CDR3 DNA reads TGTGCCACCAGTGATTCCCGGGACAGGGCCATAAATCAGCCCCAGCATTTT.

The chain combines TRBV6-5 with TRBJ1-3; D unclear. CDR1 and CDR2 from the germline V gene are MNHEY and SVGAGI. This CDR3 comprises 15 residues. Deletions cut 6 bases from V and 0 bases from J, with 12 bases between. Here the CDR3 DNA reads TGTGCCAGCAGACCGTATTTCGACTCTGGAAACACCATATATTTT. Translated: CASRPYFDSGNTIYF.

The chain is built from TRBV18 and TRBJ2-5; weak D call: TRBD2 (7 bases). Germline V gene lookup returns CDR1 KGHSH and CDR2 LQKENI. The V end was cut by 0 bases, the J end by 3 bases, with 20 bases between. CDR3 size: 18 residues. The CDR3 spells CASSPPLVRGGSKETQYF. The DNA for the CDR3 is TGTGCCAGCTCACCACCTTTGGTTCGCGGGGGCAGCAAAGAGACCCAGTACTTC.

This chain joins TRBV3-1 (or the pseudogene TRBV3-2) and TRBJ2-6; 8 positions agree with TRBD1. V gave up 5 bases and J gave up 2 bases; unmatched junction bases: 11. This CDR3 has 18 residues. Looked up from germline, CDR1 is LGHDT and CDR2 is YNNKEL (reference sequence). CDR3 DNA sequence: TGTGCCAGCAGCGCAGGGGGCACCTCTTACCCTGGGGCCAACGTCCTGACTTTC. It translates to CASSAGGTSYPGANVLTF.

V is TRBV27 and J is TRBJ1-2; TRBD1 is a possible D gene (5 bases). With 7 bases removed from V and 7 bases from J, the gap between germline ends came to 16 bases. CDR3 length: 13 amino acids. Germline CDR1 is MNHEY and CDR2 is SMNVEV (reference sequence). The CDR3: CASTWGGVSGYTF. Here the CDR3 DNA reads TGTGCCAGCACCTGGGGAGGGGTGAGTGGCTACACCTTC.

The CDR3 DNA reads TGTGCCACCAGCAACTTCCTGCCGAGGGGAAATGAAAAACTGTTTTTT. This gives the protein CATSNFLPRGNEKLFF. The rearrangement uses TRBV15 and TRBJ1-4; possibly TRBD1 for D (5 bases). The germline V gene has CDR1 LNHNV and CDR2 YYDKDF (reference sequence). V lost 4 bases to trimming and J lost 5 bases, with 17 bases between them. This CDR3 is built from 16 residues.

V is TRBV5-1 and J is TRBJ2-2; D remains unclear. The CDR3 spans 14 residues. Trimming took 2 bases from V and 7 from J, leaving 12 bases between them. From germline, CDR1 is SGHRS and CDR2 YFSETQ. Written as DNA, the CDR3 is TGCGCCAGCAGCTTCAGCGAGGATCACGGGGAGCTGTTTTTT. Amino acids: CASSFSEDHGELFF.